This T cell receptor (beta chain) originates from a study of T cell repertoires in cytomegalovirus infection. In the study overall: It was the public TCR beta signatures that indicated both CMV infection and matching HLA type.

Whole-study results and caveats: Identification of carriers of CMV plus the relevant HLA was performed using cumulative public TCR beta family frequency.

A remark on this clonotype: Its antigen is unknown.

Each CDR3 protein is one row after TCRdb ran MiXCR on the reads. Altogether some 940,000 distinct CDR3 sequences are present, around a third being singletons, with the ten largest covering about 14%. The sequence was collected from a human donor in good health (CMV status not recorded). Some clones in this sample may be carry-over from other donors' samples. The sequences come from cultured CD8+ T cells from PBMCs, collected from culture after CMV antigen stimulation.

The CDR3 protein is CASTPTTEYNSYEQYF. In nucleotides, the CDR3 is TGTGCCAGCACCCCGACCACAGAGTACAACTCCTACGAGCAGTACTTC. The chain carries TRBV27 and TRBJ2-7; no definite D call. The CDR3 extends over 16 amino acids. Trimming stripped 7 bases from V and 0 bases from J, with 19 bases between. CDR1 is MNHEY, CDR2 SMNVEV, per germline (reference sequence).